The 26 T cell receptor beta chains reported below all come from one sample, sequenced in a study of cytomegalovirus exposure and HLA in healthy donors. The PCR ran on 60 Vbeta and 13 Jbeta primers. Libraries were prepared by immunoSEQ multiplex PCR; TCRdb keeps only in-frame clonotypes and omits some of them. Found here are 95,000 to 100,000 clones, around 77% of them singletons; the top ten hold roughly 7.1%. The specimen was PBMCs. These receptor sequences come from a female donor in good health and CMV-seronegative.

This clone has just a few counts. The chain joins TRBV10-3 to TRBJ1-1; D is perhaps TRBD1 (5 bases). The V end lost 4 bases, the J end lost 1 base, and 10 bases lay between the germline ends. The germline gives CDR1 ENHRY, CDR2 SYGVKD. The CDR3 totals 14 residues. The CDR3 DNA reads TGTGCCATCAGTGCAATACAGGCGAACACTGAAGCTTTCTTT. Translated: CAISAIQANTEAFF.

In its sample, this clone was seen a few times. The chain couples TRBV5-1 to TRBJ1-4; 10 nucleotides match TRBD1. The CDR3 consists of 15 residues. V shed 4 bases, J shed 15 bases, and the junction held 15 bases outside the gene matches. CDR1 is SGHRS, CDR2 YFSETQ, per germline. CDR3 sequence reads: CASSPGHGTGDMLFF. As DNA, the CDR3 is TGCGCCAGCAGCCCAGGTCATGGGACAGGGGATATGTTGTTTTTT.

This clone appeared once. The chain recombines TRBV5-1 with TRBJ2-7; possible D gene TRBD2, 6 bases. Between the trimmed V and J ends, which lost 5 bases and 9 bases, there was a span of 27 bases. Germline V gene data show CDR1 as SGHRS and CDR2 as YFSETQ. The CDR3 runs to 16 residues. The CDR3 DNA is TGCGCCAGCAGAGAAGGCGGGACGAGTGGAAGCGGAGGGCAGTACTTC. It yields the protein CASREGGTSGSGGQYF.

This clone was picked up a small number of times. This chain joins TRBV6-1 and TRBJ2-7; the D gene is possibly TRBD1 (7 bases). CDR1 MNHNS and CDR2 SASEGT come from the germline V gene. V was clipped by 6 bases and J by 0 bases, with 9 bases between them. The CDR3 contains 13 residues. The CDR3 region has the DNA TGTGCCAGCAGGGAGGGGGCCTCCTACGAGCAGTACTTC. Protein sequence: CASREGASYEQYF.

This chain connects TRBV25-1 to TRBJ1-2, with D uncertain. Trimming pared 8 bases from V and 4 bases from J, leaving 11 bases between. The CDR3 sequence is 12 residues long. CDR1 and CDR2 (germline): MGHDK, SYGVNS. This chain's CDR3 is CASHSSPYGYTF. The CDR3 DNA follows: TGTGCCAGCCACTCATCCCCCTATGGCTACACCTTC.

The chain's CDR3 is CASSPPRGPNTQYF. The DNA for the CDR3 is TGTGCCAGCAGCCCCCCCCGGGGTCCTAATACGCAGTATTTT. J is TRBJ2-3 and V is TRBV9; D may be TRBD2 (5 bases). V was cut by 4 bases and J by 7 bases, with 16 bases left in between. Germline assignment: CDR1 SGDLS and CDR2 YYNGEE. There are 14 residues in the CDR3.

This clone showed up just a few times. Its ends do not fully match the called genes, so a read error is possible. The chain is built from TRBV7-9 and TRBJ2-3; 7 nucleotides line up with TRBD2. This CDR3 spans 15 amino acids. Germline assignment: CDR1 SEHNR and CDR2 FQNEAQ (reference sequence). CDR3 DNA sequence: TGTTCCAGCAGCCCCCGGGACTATTACACAGATACGCAGTATTTT. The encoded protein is CSSSPRDYYTDTQYF.

The CDR3 here is CASSLDSYSNQPQHF. In DNA, the CDR3 is TGCGCCAGCAGCTTGGACAGTTATAGCAATCAGCCCCAGCATTTT. The V gene is TRBV5-1, the J gene TRBJ1-5; D is unresolved. This CDR3 comprises 15 residues. V lost 0 bases, J lost 0 bases, and 7 bases lay in between. Per the germline V gene, CDR1 is SGHRS and CDR2 is YFSETQ.

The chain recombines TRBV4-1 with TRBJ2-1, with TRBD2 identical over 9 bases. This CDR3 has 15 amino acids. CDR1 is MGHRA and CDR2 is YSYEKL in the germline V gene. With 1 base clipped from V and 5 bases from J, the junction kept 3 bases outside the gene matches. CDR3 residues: CASSQGLAGNNEQFF. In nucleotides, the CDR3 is TGCGCCAGCAGCCAAGGGCTAGCGGGGAACAATGAGCAGTTCTTC.

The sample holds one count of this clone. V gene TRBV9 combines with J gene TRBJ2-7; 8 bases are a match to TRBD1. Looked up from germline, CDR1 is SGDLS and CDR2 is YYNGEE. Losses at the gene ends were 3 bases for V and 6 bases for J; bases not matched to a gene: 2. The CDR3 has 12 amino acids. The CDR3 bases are TGTGCCAGCAGCGCCACAGGGGGCGAGCAGTACTTC. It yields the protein CASSATGGEQYF.

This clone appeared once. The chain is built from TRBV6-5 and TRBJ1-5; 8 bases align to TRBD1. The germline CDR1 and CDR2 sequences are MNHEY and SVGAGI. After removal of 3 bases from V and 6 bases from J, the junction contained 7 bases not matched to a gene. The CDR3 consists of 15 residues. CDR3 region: CASSYSSTGGQPQHF. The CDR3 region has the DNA TGTGCCAGCAGTTATAGCTCAACAGGGGGTCAGCCCCAGCATTTT.

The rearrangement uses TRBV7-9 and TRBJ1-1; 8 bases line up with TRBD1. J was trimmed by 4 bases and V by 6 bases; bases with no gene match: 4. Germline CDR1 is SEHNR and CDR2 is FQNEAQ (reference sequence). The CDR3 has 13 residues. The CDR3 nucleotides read TGTGCCAGCAGTACAGGGGGTTTCACTGAAGCTTTCTTT. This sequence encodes CASSTGGFTEAFF.

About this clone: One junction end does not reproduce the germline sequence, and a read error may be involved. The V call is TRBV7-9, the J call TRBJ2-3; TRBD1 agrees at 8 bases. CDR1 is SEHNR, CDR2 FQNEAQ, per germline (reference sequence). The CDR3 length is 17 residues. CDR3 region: CSSSPGRQGTFTDTQYF. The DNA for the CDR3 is TGTTCCAGCAGCCCCGGTAGACAGGGGACATTCACAGATACGCAGTATTTT.

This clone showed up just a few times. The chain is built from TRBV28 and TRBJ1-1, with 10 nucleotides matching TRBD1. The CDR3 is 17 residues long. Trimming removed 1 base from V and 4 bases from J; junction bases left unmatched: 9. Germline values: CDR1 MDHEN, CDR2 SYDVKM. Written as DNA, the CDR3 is TGTGCCAGCAGTTTATTGCCGGGACAGGGGTTTCGCACTGAAGCTTTCTTT. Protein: CASSLLPGQGFRTEAFF.

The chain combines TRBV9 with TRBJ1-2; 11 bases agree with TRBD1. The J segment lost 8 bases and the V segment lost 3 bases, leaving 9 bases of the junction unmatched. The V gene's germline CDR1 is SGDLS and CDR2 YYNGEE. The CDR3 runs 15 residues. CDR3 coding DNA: TGTGCCAGCAGCGCCAATTCGGACAGGGGGCGCGGCTACACCTTC. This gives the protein CASSANSDRGRGYTF. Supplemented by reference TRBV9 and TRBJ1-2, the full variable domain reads DSGVTQTPKHLITATGQRVTLRCSPRSGDLSVYWYQQSLDQGLQFLIQYYNGEERAKGNILERFSAQQFPDLHSELNLSSLELGDSALYFCASSANSDRGRGYTFGSGTRLTVV.

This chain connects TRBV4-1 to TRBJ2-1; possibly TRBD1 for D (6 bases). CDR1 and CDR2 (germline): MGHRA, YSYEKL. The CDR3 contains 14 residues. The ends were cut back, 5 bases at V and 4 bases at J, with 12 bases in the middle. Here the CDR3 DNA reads TGCGCCAGCAGCGACAGGACGGTGTACAATGAGCAGTTCTTC. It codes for CASSDRTVYNEQFF.

The CDR3 sequence is CASSTSPSGANVLTF. Here the CDR3 DNA reads TGTGCCAGCAGTACATCTCCGTCCGGGGCCAACGTCCTGACTTTC. V gene TRBV28 combines with J gene TRBJ2-6; no definite D call. Germline V gene lookup returns CDR1 MDHEN and CDR2 SYDVKM. V was shortened by 5 bases and J by 4 bases, with 12 bases between the two germline ends. The CDR3 totals 15 residues.

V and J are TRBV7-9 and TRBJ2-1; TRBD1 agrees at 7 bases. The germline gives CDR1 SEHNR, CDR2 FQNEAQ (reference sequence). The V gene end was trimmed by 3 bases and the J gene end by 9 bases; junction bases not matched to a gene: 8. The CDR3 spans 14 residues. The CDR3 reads CASSFRQGSSEQFF. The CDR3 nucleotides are TGTGCCAGCAGCTTTCGACAGGGATCAAGTGAGCAGTTCTTC.

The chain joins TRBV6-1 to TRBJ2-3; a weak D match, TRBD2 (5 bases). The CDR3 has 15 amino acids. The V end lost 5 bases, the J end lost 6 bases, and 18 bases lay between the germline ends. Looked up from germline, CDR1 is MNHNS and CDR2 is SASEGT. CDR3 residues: CASSPHRGSRDTQYF. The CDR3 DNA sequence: TGTGCCAGCAGTCCACACCGGGGATCGAGGGATACGCAGTATTTT.

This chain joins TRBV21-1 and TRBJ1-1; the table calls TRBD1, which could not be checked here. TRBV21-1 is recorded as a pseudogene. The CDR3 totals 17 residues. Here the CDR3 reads CASSKDRGRGRDTEAFF. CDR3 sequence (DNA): TGTGCCAGCAGCAAAGACAGGGGGCGCGGCAGGGACACTGAAGCTTTCTTT.

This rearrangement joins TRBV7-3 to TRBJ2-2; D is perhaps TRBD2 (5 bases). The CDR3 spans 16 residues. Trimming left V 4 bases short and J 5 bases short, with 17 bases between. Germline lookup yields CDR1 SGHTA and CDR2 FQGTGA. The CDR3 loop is CASSSPERVGTGELFF. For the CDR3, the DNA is TGTGCCAGCAGCTCCCCGGAGAGGGTAGGAACCGGGGAGCTGTTTTTT.

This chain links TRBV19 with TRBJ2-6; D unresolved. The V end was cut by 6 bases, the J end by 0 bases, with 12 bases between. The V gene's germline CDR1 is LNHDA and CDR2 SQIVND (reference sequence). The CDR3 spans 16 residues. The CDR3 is CASRSTDNSGANVLTF. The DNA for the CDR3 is TGTGCCAGTAGGTCCACAGATAACTCTGGGGCCAACGTCCTGACTTTC.

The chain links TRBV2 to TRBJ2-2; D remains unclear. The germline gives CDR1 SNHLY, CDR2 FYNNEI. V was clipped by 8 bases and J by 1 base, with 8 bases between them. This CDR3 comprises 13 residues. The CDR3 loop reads CASFRQNTGELFF. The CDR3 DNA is TGTGCCAGCTTCCGACAGAACACCGGGGAGCTGTTTTTT.

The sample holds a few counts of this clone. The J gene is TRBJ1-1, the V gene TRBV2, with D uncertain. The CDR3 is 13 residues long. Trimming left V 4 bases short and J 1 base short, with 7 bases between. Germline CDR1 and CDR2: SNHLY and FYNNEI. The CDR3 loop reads CASSVNGNTEAFF. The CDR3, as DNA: TGTGCCAGCAGTGTTAACGGGAACACTGAAGCTTTCTTT. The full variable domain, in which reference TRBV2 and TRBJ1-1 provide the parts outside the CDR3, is EPEVTQTPSHQVTQMGQEVILRCVPISNHLYFYWYRQILGQKVEFLVSFYNNEISEKSEIFDDQFSVERPDGSNFTLKIRSTKLEDSAMYFCASSVNGNTEAFFGQGTRLTVV.

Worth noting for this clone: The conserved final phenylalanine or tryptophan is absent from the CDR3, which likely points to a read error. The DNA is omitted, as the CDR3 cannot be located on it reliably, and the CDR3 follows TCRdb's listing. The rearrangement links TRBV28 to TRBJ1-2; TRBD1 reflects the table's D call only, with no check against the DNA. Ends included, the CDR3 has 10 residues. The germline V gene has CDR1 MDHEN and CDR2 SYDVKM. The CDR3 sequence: CARSRMWTGS.

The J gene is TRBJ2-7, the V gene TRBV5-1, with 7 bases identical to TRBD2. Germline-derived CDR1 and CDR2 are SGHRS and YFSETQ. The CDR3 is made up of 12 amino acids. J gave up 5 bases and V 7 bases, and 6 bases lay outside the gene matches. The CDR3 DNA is TGCGCCAGCCATCTCGGGGGGAACGAGCAGTACTTC. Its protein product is CASHLGGNEQYF.